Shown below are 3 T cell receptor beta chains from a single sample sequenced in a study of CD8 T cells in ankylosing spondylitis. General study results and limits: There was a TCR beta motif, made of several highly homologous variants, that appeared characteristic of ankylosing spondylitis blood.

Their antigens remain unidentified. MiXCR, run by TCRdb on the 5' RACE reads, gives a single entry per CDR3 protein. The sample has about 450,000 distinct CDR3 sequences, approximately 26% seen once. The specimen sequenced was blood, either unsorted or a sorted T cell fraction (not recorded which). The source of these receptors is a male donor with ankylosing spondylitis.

The CDR3, as DNA: TGCGCCAGCAGCTTCTACGGGCGGAATGAGCAGTTCTTC. Translation: CASSFYGRNEQFF. The chain couples TRBV5-1 to TRBJ2-1; D uncertain. This CDR3 is built from 13 residues. Per the germline V gene, CDR1 is SGHRS and CDR2 is YFSETQ. Trimming left V 2 bases short and J 7 bases short, with 10 bases between.

The CDR3 nucleotides read TGTGCCAGCAGTCCCGGGCCTAGCACAGATACGCAGTATTTT. It yields the protein CASSPGPSTDTQYF. The chain carries TRBV12-3 or TRBV12-4 and TRBJ2-3; no clear D. V shed 5 bases and J shed 0 bases, with 9 bases lying between them. This CDR3 has 14 residues.

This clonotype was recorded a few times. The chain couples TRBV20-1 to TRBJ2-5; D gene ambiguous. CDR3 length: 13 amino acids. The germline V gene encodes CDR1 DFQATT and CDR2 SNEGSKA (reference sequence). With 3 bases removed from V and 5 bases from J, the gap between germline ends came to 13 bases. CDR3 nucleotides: TGCAGTGCTAGGGTCGTAACTCAGGAGACCCAGTACTTC. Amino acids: CSARVVTQETQYF.